Presented here are 20 T cell receptor beta chains from one specimen sequenced in a study of blood T cell repertoires in COVID-19. Produced via immunoSEQ multiplex PCR; TCRdb's table is partial and in-frame only. The data hold 150,000 or so clones, with roughly 82% observed a single time. The sample taken for sequencing was peripheral blood. All receptors derive from a human donor with acute or convalescent COVID-19. The donor label of this sample is uncertain.

This clone was seen a handful of times. The chain combines TRBV6-5 with TRBJ1-2, with D perhaps matching TRBD1 (6 bases). V was clipped by 5 bases and J by 2 bases, with 12 bases between them. CDR3 length: 14 amino acids. CDR1 MNHEY and CDR2 SVGAGI come from the germline V gene. CDR3 DNA sequence: TGTGCCAGCAGTAAACCCGGGACAAACTATGGCTACACCTTC. It yields the protein CASSKPGTNYGYTF.

This rearrangement joins TRBV6-5 to TRBJ1-2, with TRBD1 matching 8 bases. This CDR3 spans 14 amino acids. Trimming cost V 7 bases and J 4 bases; bases outside gene matches: 8. The germline V gene encodes CDR1 MNHEY and CDR2 SVGAGI. The CDR3 region is CASIPRQGFYGYTF. The DNA of the CDR3 is TGTGCCAGCATTCCAAGACAGGGGTTCTATGGCTACACCTTC.

The chain couples TRBV11-2 to TRBJ2-2; D is ambiguous. The V gene lost 4 bases and the J gene lost 5 bases, with 11 bases spanning the gap. This CDR3 region has 14 residues. Germline-derived CDR1 and CDR2 are SGHAT and FQNNGV. The CDR3 nucleotides are TGTGCCAGCAGCTCCGACCCGACAACCGGGGAGCTGTTTTTT. It codes for CASSSDPTTGELFF.

The chain links TRBV5-4 to TRBJ2-1; the match to TRBD1 covers 7 bases. The CDR3 consists of 13 residues. Trimming cost V 4 bases and J 9 bases; bases outside gene matches: 7. Germline CDR1 reads SGHNT; CDR2 reads YYREEE (reference sequence). CDR3 amino acids: CASSMNRDSEQFF. In DNA, the CDR3 is TGTGCCAGCAGCATGAACAGGGACAGTGAGCAGTTCTTC.

For this clone: Other DNA variants within this sample encode the same CDR3. J is TRBJ1-2 and V is TRBV19; the D gene is possibly TRBD1 (6 bases). The length of the CDR3 is 12 residues. The V gene lost 8 bases and the J gene lost 3 bases, with 10 bases spanning the gap. The germline V gene encodes CDR1 LNHDA and CDR2 SQIVND (reference sequence). The CDR3 DNA sequence: TGTGCCAGTCGGGGGGGCGACTATGGCTACACCTTC. Translation: CASRGGDYGYTF.

The V and J genes are TRBV7-8 and TRBJ1-5, with TRBD1 identical over 8 bases. CDR3 size: 16 residues. Germline assignment: CDR1 SGHVS and CDR2 FQNEAQ. V dropped 3 bases and J dropped 5; count of bases not matched to a gene: 9. The CDR3 is CASSFIGTGVDQPQHF. The CDR3 DNA sequence: TGTGCCAGCAGCTTTATCGGGACAGGCGTCGATCAGCCCCAGCATTTT.

This chain joins TRBV7-9 and TRBJ2-7; TRBD1 aligns across 7 bases. The germline gives CDR1 SEHNR, CDR2 FQNEAQ (reference sequence). CDR3 length equals 13 residues. The V and J ends lost 1 base and 7 bases, in that order; junction bases with no gene match: 4. CDR3 coding DNA: TGTGCCAGCAGCTTAGTAGAGACAGGGGAGCAGTACTTC. Encoded protein: CASSLVETGEQYF.

V and J are TRBV19 and TRBJ2-1, with 7 bases that match TRBD1. The CDR3 length is 15 residues. With 3 bases clipped from V and 7 bases from J, the junction kept 9 bases outside the gene matches. Germline CDR1 and CDR2: LNHDA and SQIVND (reference sequence). CDR3: CASSMWDRLNNEQFF. The CDR3 DNA is TGTGCCAGTAGTATGTGGGACAGACTGAATAATGAGCAGTTCTTC. Full variable domain (outside the CDR3, taken from reference TRBV19 and TRBJ2-1): DGGITQSPKYLFRKEGQNVTLSCEQNLNHDAMYWYRQDPGQGLRLIYYSQIVNDFQKGDIAEGYSVSREKKESFPLTVTSAQKNPTAFYLCASSMWDRLNNEQFFGPGTRLTVL.

The chain links TRBV30 to TRBJ2-7, with 9 bases that match TRBD2. CDR3 length equals 14 residues. Germline CDR1 GTSNPN, CDR2 SVGIG (reference sequence). The ends lost 7 bases at V and 3 bases at J; junction bases unmatched: 10. This CDR3 reads CASGSGGNIYEQYF. The CDR3, as DNA: TGTGCCTCGGGCAGCGGGGGGAATATCTACGAGCAGTACTTC. Supplemented by reference TRBV30 and TRBJ2-7, the full variable domain reads SQTIHQWPATLVQPVGSPLSLECTVEGTSNPNLYWYRQAAGRGLQLLFYSVGIGQISSEVPQNLSASRPQDRQFILSSKKLLLSDSGFYLCASGSGGNIYEQYFGPGTRLTVT.

V and J are TRBV18 and TRBJ2-1, with D possibly TRBD2 on 6 matching bases. The CDR3 is 12 amino acids. Trimming shortened V by 8 bases and J by 7 bases, and 12 bases separated the two germline ends. The germline V gene has CDR1 KGHSH and CDR2 LQKENI. This CDR3 reads CASGRGRNEQFF. The CDR3 DNA reads as TGTGCCAGCGGGCGGGGCCGGAATGAGCAGTTCTTC.

V usage is TRBV29-1 and J usage is TRBJ2-3; 9 nucleotides agree with TRBD2. There are 17 residues in the CDR3. Germline-derived CDR1 and CDR2 are SQVTM and ANQGSEA. The junction had 11 bases not matched to a gene; V was cut back by 3 bases and J by 1 base. This CDR3 reads CSVDGTSRLGRTDTQYF. CDR3 nucleotides: TGCAGCGTTGACGGGACTAGCCGCCTTGGGCGCACAGATACGCAGTATTTT.

The chain links TRBV6-5 to TRBJ1-3; TRBD1 aligns across 8 bases. V lost 6 bases to trimming and J lost 0 bases; unmatched junction nucleotides: 4. The germline V gene encodes CDR1 MNHEY and CDR2 SVGAGI. The length of the CDR3 is 15 residues. CDR3 amino acids: CASRDRVPSGNTIYF. CDR3 DNA: TGTGCCAGCAGGGACAGGGTCCCCTCTGGAAACACCATATATTTT.

The CDR3 loop is CASSSPASGKYNEQFF. DNA of the CDR3: TGTGCCAGCAGTTCCCCTGCTAGCGGGAAGTACAATGAGCAGTTCTTC. This chain connects TRBV6-5 to TRBJ2-1; 9 bases agree with TRBD2. V shed 4 bases, J shed 4 bases, and the junction held 8 bases outside the gene matches. From germline, CDR1 is MNHEY and CDR2 SVGAGI. The CDR3 consists of 16 residues.

V usage is TRBV6-5 and J usage is TRBJ2-6; no clear D. Germline CDR1 reads MNHEY; CDR2 reads SVGAGI. The CDR3 is 15 residues long. Trimming cost V 6 bases and J 1 base, with 10 bases left between them. CDR3 DNA: TGTGCCAGCAGACCCGCGCGGTCTGGGGCCAACGTCCTGACTTTC. Its protein is CASRPARSGANVLTF.

This clone was recorded a few times. This rearrangement joins TRBV19 to TRBJ1-1, with D perhaps TRBD1 (5 bases). Trimming stripped 6 bases from V and 0 bases from J, with 8 bases between. The CDR3 has 13 amino acids. CDR1 is LNHDA, CDR2 SQIVND, per germline (reference sequence). This chain's CDR3 is CASSPTVNTEAFF. The CDR3 nucleotides are TGTGCCAGTAGCCCGACAGTGAACACTGAAGCTTTCTTT.

This clone has only one observation. The chain uses TRBV5-1 and TRBJ1-6; D remains unclear. Germline V gives CDR1 SGHRS, CDR2 YFSETQ. The CDR3 spans 14 residues. Trimming cost V 8 bases and J 0 bases, with 9 bases left between them. The CDR3 here is CASMESSYNSPLHF. The DNA of the CDR3 is TGCGCCAGTATGGAGAGCTCCTATAATTCACCCCTCCACTTT.

The rearrangement joins TRBV6-5 to TRBJ2-7; 9 nucleotides match TRBD1. This CDR3 is built from 15 residues. The V and J ends lost 6 bases and 5 bases, in that order; junction bases with no gene match: 11. Germline values: CDR1 MNHEY, CDR2 SVGAGI. The CDR3 DNA sequence: TGTGCCAGCAGCAGAACAGGGGGCCGAAGTAACGAGCAGTACTTC. It specifies CASSRTGGRSNEQYF.

The chain couples TRBV5-1 to TRBJ2-3; 12 bases are shared with TRBD2. The V segment lost 1 base and the J segment 8 bases; nucleotides outside the gene matches: 17. Germline assignment: CDR1 SGHRS and CDR2 YFSETQ. This CDR3 has 19 amino acids. The CDR3 nucleotides are TGCGCCAGCAGCTTGTTGGCTAGCGGGGGGGCCCTAACGTTGGGTACGCAGTATTTT. Translation gives CASSLLASGGALTLGTQYF.

The rearrangement joins TRBV5-1 to TRBJ1-6, with D tentatively TRBD1 (5 bases). The V gene lost 5 bases and the J gene lost 6 bases, with 18 bases spanning the gap. The CDR3 covers 16 residues. Germline V gives CDR1 SGHRS, CDR2 YFSETQ. The CDR3 loop is CASSLWGGASNSPLHF. The CDR3 DNA sequence: TGCGCCAGCAGTTTATGGGGAGGGGCAAGTAATTCACCCCTCCACTTT. Full variable domain (missing parts from reference TRBV5-1 and TRBJ1-6): KAGVTQTPRYLIKTRGQQVTLSCSPISGHRSVSWYQQTPGQGLQFLFEYFSETQRNKGNFPGRFSGRQFSNSRSEMNVSTLELGDSALYLCASSLWGGASNSPLHFGNGTRLTVT.

This chain connects TRBV5-1 to TRBJ2-1, with 10 bases fitting TRBD1. The CDR3 totals 14 residues. Germline V gene data show CDR1 as SGHRS and CDR2 as YFSETQ. Trimming removed 0 bases from V and 7 bases from J; junction bases left unmatched: 1. The CDR3 sequence: CASSLGGQGNEQFF. CDR3 in DNA: TGCGCCAGCAGCTTGGGGGGACAGGGGAATGAGCAGTTCTTC.